The TCR beta chain under discussion was sequenced for a study of cytomegalovirus exposure and HLA in healthy donors. Using immunoSEQ multiplex PCR, the repertoire was profiled, and TCRdb retains in-frame clones only, with some absent. The table records about 190,000 clones, 86% of them present only once. V shed 4 bases, J shed 7 bases, and the junction held 12 bases outside the gene matches. CDR3 size: 17 residues. Germline V CDR1 and CDR2: SGHRS, YFSETQ. The V gene is TRBV5-1, the J gene TRBJ2-2; TRBD1 agrees at 11 bases. What was sequenced was PBMCs. The sequence was obtained from a woman aged 18-29 years in good health and CMV-seronegative. Written as DNA, the CDR3 is TGCGCCAGCAGCCGCGTAGGACAGGGGGCGCCCGGCGGGGAGCTGTTTTTT. It specifies CASSRVGQGAPGGELFF.